Below are 23 T cell receptor beta chains sequenced from a single sample in a study of post-analysis software for immune sequencing data. General observations from the study: TRBV5-6, TRBV5-1 and TRBV20-1 were among roughly five TRBV segments more frequent in patients than controls.

Their antigen targets remain unknown. Incorporated into the TCR beta cDNA libraries were unique molecular identifiers, which served to reduce PCR and sequencing biases. TCRdb ran MiXCR on the PCR reads and lists one entry per CDR3 protein. The data contain 430,000 or so distinct CDR3 sequences, about 39% of them singletons. Sample: blood. The receptors originated from a girl aged 2 to 9 with multiple sclerosis.

The CDR3 reads CASSESGVVSEAFF. CDR3 nucleotides: TGTGCCAGCAGTGAATCAGGGGTAGTTTCTGAAGCTTTCTTT. The chain has TRBV25-1 and TRBJ1-1; TRBD1 might be the D (6 bases). The CDR3 spans 14 residues. The germline V gene has CDR1 MGHDK and CDR2 SYGVNS. V lost 1 base and J 6 bases, leaving 12 bases between the germline ends.

The V and J genes are TRBV4-1 and TRBJ2-1; TRBD2 agrees at 8 bases. The CDR3 runs 15 residues. Trimming took 3 bases from V and 14 from J; bases not matched to a gene: 15. CDR1 is MGHRA, CDR2 YSYEKL, per germline. The CDR3 sequence: CASSQRGLADVEKFF. CDR3 coding DNA: TGCGCCAGCAGCCAGCGTGGACTAGCCGATGTAGAAAAGTTCTTC.

The gene calls are TRBV6-4 and TRBJ2-1; D might be TRBD1 (6 bases). CDR3 length: 15 residues. V was pared by 3 bases and J by 3 bases, with 12 bases between. Looked up from germline, CDR1 is MRHNA and CDR2 is SNTAGT. CDR3 residues: CASSEDTGRYNEQFF. As DNA, the CDR3 is TGTGCCAGCAGTGAAGATACAGGGCGCTACAATGAGCAGTTCTTC.

Worth noting for this clonotype: One end of the junction fails to match germline, which may point to a read error. V usage is TRBV7-9 and J usage is TRBJ2-1; a possible D gene is TRBD1 (6 bases). The CDR3 extends over 15 amino acids. CDR1 and CDR2 (germline): SEHNR, FQNEAQ (reference sequence). CDR3 nucleotide sequence: TGTGCCAGCAGATTAGACAGGAGTAAGGGAAATGAGCAGTTCTTC. This codes for CASRLDRSKGNEQFF.

The chain has TRBV15 and TRBJ2-5; unclear D gene. CDR3 length equals 13 residues. Per germline, CDR1 LNHNV and CDR2 YYDKDF (reference sequence). The V gene lost 0 bases and the J gene lost 4 bases, with 6 bases spanning the gap. The CDR3 nucleotides read TGTGCCACCAGCAGAGATGTGGGAGAGACCCAGTACTTC. Translation: CATSRDVGETQYF.

The chain carries TRBV7-3 and TRBJ2-1, with TRBD1 matching 10 bases. The V gene's germline CDR1 is SGHTA and CDR2 FQGTGA. The length of the CDR3 is 16 residues. The junction had 8 bases not matched to a gene; V was cut back by 3 bases and J by 6 bases. The CDR3, as DNA: TGTGCCAGCAGCTTCAGGACAGGGGGGGACCCCAATGAGCAGTTCTTC. It is translated as CASSFRTGGDPNEQFF.

V is TRBV27 and J is TRBJ2-5, with 12 positions matching TRBD2. The CDR3 is 19 amino acids. The V segment lost 1 base and the J segment 1 base; nucleotides outside the gene matches: 10. CDR1 MNHEY and CDR2 SMNVEV come from the germline V gene (reference sequence). Here the CDR3 DNA reads TGTGCCAGCAGTTTATTGGGAACTAGCGGGGGGCCCGCCCAAGAGACCCAGTACTTC. It codes for CASSLLGTSGGPAQETQYF.

For this clonotype: Its ends do not fully match the called genes, so a read error is possible. V usage is TRBV12-3 or TRBV12-4 and J usage is TRBJ2-5; D call uncertain. The CDR3 is 18 amino acids. CDR3 loop: CANSFVSSAVQVQETQYF. CDR3 in DNA: TGTGCCAACAGTTTCGTCTCTTCGGCGGTCCAAGTCCAAGAGACCCAGTACTTC.

This sequence joins TRBV20-1 and TRBJ2-1, with D possibly being TRBD2 (5 bases). The CDR3 length is 14 residues. The ends were cut back, 0 bases at V and 8 bases at J, with 14 bases in the middle. Germline V gene lookup returns CDR1 DFQATT and CDR2 SNEGSKA (reference sequence). CDR3 region: CSARDLRGFHEQFF. CDR3 DNA: TGCAGTGCTAGAGATCTTCGGGGATTCCATGAGCAGTTCTTC.

This clonotype appeared once. The chain employs TRBV2 and TRBJ1-6, with TRBD1 identical over 8 bases. V shed 6 bases, J shed 1 base, and the junction held 8 bases outside the gene matches. CDR1 and CDR2 (germline): SNHLY, FYNNEI. There are 17 residues in the CDR3. CDR3 loop: CASSGDRGVSYNSPLHF. CDR3 sequence (DNA): TGTGCCAGCAGCGGAGACAGGGGAGTGTCCTATAATTCACCCCTCCACTTT.

This clonotype was seen a handful of times. The chain is built from TRBV20-1 and TRBJ2-4; the match to TRBD2 covers 7 bases. CDR1 is DFQATT, CDR2 SNEGSKA, per germline (reference sequence). CDR3 length: 15 residues. V lost 1 base, J lost 4 bases, and 7 bases stayed unmatched. In DNA form, the CDR3 reads TGCAGTGCTAGAGGAGTAGCGGGTGGTAAAAACATTCAGTACTTC. Amino acid sequence: CSARGVAGGKNIQYF.

The CDR3 region has the DNA TGTGCCAGCAGTTTTGATATGAACACTGAAGCTTTCTTT. Its protein is CASSFDMNTEAFF. V usage is TRBV12-3 or TRBV12-4 and J usage is TRBJ1-1; D is unresolved. V lost 3 bases to trimming and J lost 0 bases, with 5 bases between them. There are 13 residues in the CDR3.

CDR3 in amino acids: CASSSSWGETQFF. The CDR3, as DNA: TGTGCCAGCAGTTCCTCCTGGGGGGAGACCCAGTTCTTC. The chain recombines TRBV6-5 with TRBJ2-5; D might be TRBD2 (6 bases). TRBJ2-1 matches the DNA end more closely, so the J call is doubtful. In germline, CDR1 is MNHEY, CDR2 SVGAGI. The CDR3 length is 13 residues.

This clonotype was seen a handful of times. The V gene is TRBV29-1, the J gene TRBJ2-1, with 11 bases matching TRBD1. The V gene's germline CDR1 is SQVTM and CDR2 ANQGSEA. CDR3 length equals 13 residues. V lost 6 bases and J lost 12; bases outside the gene matches: 10. The chain's CDR3 is CSVARDRGIGQFF. The CDR3, as DNA: TGCAGCGTCGCCCGGGACAGGGGGATTGGGCAGTTCTTC.

This sequence joins TRBV12-3 or TRBV12-4 and TRBJ2-7; perhaps TRBD2 as D (5 bases). This CDR3 is 13 amino acids long. Trimming took 3 bases from V and 5 from J, leaving 11 bases between them. The chain's CDR3 is CASSFELANEQYF. The CDR3 DNA sequence: TGTGCCAGCAGTTTTGAGTTAGCGAACGAGCAGTACTTC.

The gene calls are TRBV7-2 and TRBJ2-3; TRBD1 aligns across 8 bases. V was pared by 0 bases and J by 2 bases, with 10 bases of the junction left unmatched. This CDR3 has 18 amino acids. Germline assignment: CDR1 SGHTA and CDR2 FQGNSA. The CDR3 protein is CASSLAEQGATDTDTQYF. In DNA, the CDR3 is TGTGCCAGCAGCTTAGCGGAGCAGGGGGCCACCGACACAGATACGCAGTATTTT.

The chain couples TRBV20-1 to TRBJ1-2; 10 positions agree with TRBD1. The CDR3 is 15 residues long. Trimming at V came to 0 bases and at J to 4 bases, leaving 5 bases not matched to a gene. Germline V lookup: CDR1 DFQATT, CDR2 SNEGSKA (reference sequence). CDR3 sequence reads: CSARDPGQGTYGYTF. The CDR3 DNA sequence: TGCAGTGCTAGAGATCCGGGACAGGGGACCTATGGCTACACCTTC.

The V call is TRBV6-2 or TRBV6-3, the J call TRBJ1-1; D might be TRBD1 (6 bases). The germline V gene has CDR1 MNHEY and CDR2 SVGEGT. The CDR3 extends over 14 amino acids. The V and J ends lost 6 bases and 5 bases respectively, with 16 bases between them. The CDR3 region has the DNA TGTGCCAGCAGGTATGGAGGGGGTGGGACTGAAGCTTTCTTT. It is translated as CASRYGGGGTEAFF.

The chain combines TRBV5-1 with TRBJ2-5, with D possibly being TRBD1 (6 bases). V dropped 0 bases and J dropped 4 bases, with 13 bases sitting between them. Germline V gene sequence: CDR1 SGHRS, CDR2 YFSETQ. CDR3 size: 15 residues. This CDR3 reads CASSLVQGSGETQYF. CDR3 DNA sequence: TGCGCCAGCAGCTTGGTCCAGGGGTCGGGAGAGACCCAGTACTTC.

This chain connects TRBV9 to TRBJ2-7; D gene uncertain. CDR3 length equals 14 residues. Germline V CDR1 and CDR2: SGDLS, YYNGEE. Between the trimmed V and J ends, which lost 1 base and 3 bases, there was a span of 11 bases. The CDR3 nucleotides are TGTGCCAGCAGCGTAAGGTCCGTGGACTACGAGCAGTACTTC. This encodes CASSVRSVDYEQYF.

The chain recombines TRBV20-1 with TRBJ2-7; no definite D call. V dropped 1 base and J dropped 0 bases, with 13 bases sitting between them. CDR3 length equals 15 residues. CDR1 and CDR2 (germline): DFQATT, SNEGSKA (reference sequence). CDR3 sequence (DNA): TGCAGTGCTAGAGCAGGTAGCTCAGACTCCTACGAGCAGTACTTC. Its protein is CSARAGSSDSYEQYF.

This clonotype was seen a few times. CDR3 residues: CASSERAGPTYEQYF. The CDR3 DNA reads TGTGCCAGCTCCGAAAGAGCGGGACCTACCTACGAGCAGTACTTC. The chain is built from TRBV6-5 and TRBJ2-7; 7 bases agree with TRBD2. The CDR3 consists of 15 residues. Looked up from germline, CDR1 is MNHEY and CDR2 is SVGAGI. V dropped 8 bases and J dropped 2; count of bases not matched to a gene: 12.

This clonotype was picked up a small number of times. The V gene is TRBV4-2, the J gene TRBJ2-1, with 14 nucleotides matching TRBD2. The trim removed 1 base at V and 8 bases at J, leaving 4 bases unmatched. The CDR3 runs 16 residues. CDR1 and CDR2 from the germline V gene are LGHNA and YNFKEQ. Written as DNA, the CDR3 is TGTGCCAGCAGCCAAGCCGGACTAGCGGGAGGAGATGAGCAGTTCTTC. Translated, it gives CASSQAGLAGGDEQFF.